This entry features one T cell receptor (beta chain) sequence. Sequenced by immunoSEQ multiplex PCR; TCRdb stores in-frame clones only, minus some. The table lists more than 85,000 clones, about nine tenths of them singletons, with approximately 1.9% in the top ten. The record originates from a study of cytomegalovirus exposure and HLA in healthy donors. The donors were part of the roughly 120-subject validation cohort, which stood apart from the approximately 640-subject first cohort. CDR1 WSHSY and CDR2 SAAADI come from the germline V gene. Trimming stripped 3 bases from V and 7 bases from J, with 12 bases between. The CDR3 runs to 13 residues.

The sample was PBMCs. This receptor was obtained from a woman younger than 30 in good health and CMV-seronegative. The V call is TRBV10-2, the J call TRBJ1-2; D perhaps matches TRBD1 (6 bases). The chain's CDR3 is CASSDRGVGGYTF. DNA of the CDR3: TGCGCCAGCAGTGACAGGGGAGTTGGTGGCTACACCTTC.